This TCR beta chain emerged from a study of cytomegalovirus exposure and HLA in healthy donors. There are 11 residues in the CDR3. The V end was cut by 6 bases, the J end by 8 bases, with 10 bases between. Germline V gene sequence: CDR1 MNHNS, CDR2 SASEGT. This clone turned up a few times. Its antigen is unknown. All the people who gave samples were healthy bone marrow donors. Whole-study results and caveats: Later analysis identified a missense DCLRE1C variant that was linked to TCR beta V- and J-gene trimming. Other equally common chains were less clonally expanded than HLA-associated TCR beta chains, a later analysis showed.

Amplification used 60 Vbeta primers and 13 Jbeta primers. The method was immunoSEQ multiplex PCR; TCRdb's version includes in-frame clones alone and lacks a portion of them. The sample lists 160,000 or so clones; approximately 84% were seen once. This TCR derives from a middle-aged woman in good health and CMV-seropositive. The chain is built from TRBV6-1 and TRBJ1-2; no clear D gene. The sample consisted of PBMCs. CDR3 loop: CASSQNGGYTF. CDR3 nucleotides: TGTGCCAGCAGCCAAAACGGGGGCTACACCTTC.